These 9 T cell receptor beta chains share one sample of origin, sequenced in a study of Tregs in tolerant kidney transplant recipients. Profiled with immunoSEQ multiplex PCR; TCRdb holds only in-frame clones, not every one. The data contain under 300,000 clones, about four fifths of them seen just once; the ten biggest clones take up less than 0.75%. Sequenced material: CD4+ T cells from blood. Every receptor here comes from a human donor in good health.

V and J are TRBV30 and TRBJ2-1; the match to TRBD2 covers 9 bases. Trimming cost V 3 bases and J 13 bases; bases outside gene matches: 7. The CDR3 runs 12 residues. In germline, CDR1 is GTSNPN, CDR2 SVGIG (reference sequence). CDR3 residues: CAWRPVSGSQFF. CDR3 nucleotide sequence: TGTGCCTGGAGGCCGGTTAGCGGGAGCCAGTTCTTC.

The CDR3 DNA is TGTGCCAGCAGCTTAGAGGGGGCAGCCTCCTACGAGCAGTACTTC. This gives the protein CASSLEGAASYEQYF. The rearrangement links TRBV11-2 to TRBJ2-7; possible D gene TRBD1, 6 bases. V was trimmed by 0 bases and J by 0 bases, leaving 9 bases between them. CDR1 and CDR2 from the germline V gene are SGHAT and FQNNGV. This CDR3 is 15 amino acids long.

The rearrangement uses TRBV10-3 and TRBJ2-7, with 13 positions matching TRBD2. Germline lookup yields CDR1 ENHRY and CDR2 SYGVKD. The CDR3 is 13 amino acids. The trim removed 8 bases at V and 2 bases at J, leaving 0 bases unmatched. As DNA, the CDR3 is TGTGCCATCGGGACTAGCGGGACCTACGAGCAGTACTTC. It translates to CAIGTSGTYEQYF.

The V gene is TRBV30, the J gene TRBJ1-1, with 8 bases identical to TRBD1. This CDR3 spans 16 amino acids. The V gene end was trimmed by 4 bases and the J gene end by 4 bases; junction bases not matched to a gene: 14. The germline V gene encodes CDR1 GTSNPN and CDR2 SVGIG (reference sequence). CDR3 protein: CAWIWGRGRKGTEAFF. The CDR3 DNA is TGTGCCTGGATCTGGGGCAGGGGGCGGAAGGGCACTGAAGCTTTCTTT.

This clone was counted a single time. The genes are TRBV5-1 and TRBJ2-7, with TRBD2 as a possible D gene (5 bases). This CDR3 contains 14 residues. Trimming cost V 0 bases and J 4 bases, with 11 bases left between them. Germline assignment: CDR1 SGHRS and CDR2 YFSETQ. Written as DNA, the CDR3 is TGCGCCAGCAGCTTGGATCTAGCCCTTTACGAGCAGTACTTC. Translated, it gives CASSLDLALYEQYF. Using reference TRBV5-1 and TRBJ2-7 for the parts outside the CDR3, the full variable domain is KAGVTQTPRYLIKTRGQQVTLSCSPISGHRSVSWYQQTPGQGLQFLFEYFSETQRNKGNFPGRFSGRQFSNSRSEMNVSTLELGDSALYLCASSLDLALYEQYFGPGTRLTVT.

CDR3 loop: CASSAYPGLAGDGGETQYF. CDR3 nucleotides: TGTGCCAGCAGTGCGTACCCCGGACTAGCGGGAGATGGGGGAGAGACCCAGTACTTC. The genes are TRBV6-4 and TRBJ2-5; 13 nucleotides agree with TRBD2. Trimming cost V 4 bases and J 4 bases; bases outside gene matches: 15. This CDR3 has 19 residues. The germline V gene has CDR1 MRHNA and CDR2 SNTAGT.

This chain connects TRBV7-2 to TRBJ2-7; maybe TRBD1 (6 bases). CDR1 is SGHTA and CDR2 is FQGNSA in the germline V gene. The CDR3 has 16 amino acids. V was pared by 5 bases and J by 0 bases, with 17 bases between. The CDR3: CASSPRGGRGSYEQYF. The CDR3 DNA sequence: TGTGCCAGCAGCCCGAGAGGGGGTAGAGGCTCCTACGAGCAGTACTTC.

CDR3 sequence reads: CASSPLTDYYGYTF. In nucleotides, the CDR3 is TGTGCCAGCAGCCCACTGACAGATTACTATGGCTACACCTTC. V gene TRBV7-9 combines with J gene TRBJ1-2; a weak D match, TRBD1 (5 bases). The CDR3 extends over 14 amino acids. CDR1 and CDR2 from the germline V gene are SEHNR and FQNEAQ (reference sequence). Trimming cost V 5 bases and J 3 bases, with 13 bases left between them.

V and J are TRBV6-5 and TRBJ1-1; 8 positions match TRBD1. Germline CDR1 MNHEY, CDR2 SVGAGI. Losses at the gene ends were 2 bases for V and 1 base for J; bases not matched to a gene: 3. CDR3 length equals 15 residues. In DNA, the CDR3 is TGTGCCAGCAGTTACCTTGGGACAGGGAACACTGAAGCTTTCTTT. This sequence encodes CASSYLGTGNTEAFF.